These 18 T cell receptor beta chains originate from one sample sequenced in a study of identical twins. In TCRdb, the 5' RACE reads were re-called with MiXCR into one record per CDR3 protein. Of about 240,000 distinct CDR3 sequences in the sample, 10% were seen once. Sequencing was carried out using memory T cells sorted from blood. These receptors were taken from a man in his forties or fifties in good health.

Ten or more counts support this clonotype. This CDR3 is CASSYVGGISGQPQHF. Written as DNA, the CDR3 is TGTGCCAGCAGTTACGTTGGGGGGATATCGGGTCAGCCCCAGCATTTT. The chain joins TRBV6-5 to TRBJ1-5; D perhaps matches TRBD1 (5 bases). The CDR3 covers 16 residues. With 2 bases removed from V and 6 bases from J, the gap between germline ends came to 17 bases. CDR1 is MNHEY, CDR2 SVGAGI, per germline.

This clonotype was recorded at least ten times. The rearrangement joins TRBV3-1 to TRBJ2-1, with 9 bases fitting TRBD1. The germline gives CDR1 LGHDT, CDR2 YNNKEL (reference sequence). The CDR3 has 16 residues. With V trimmed by 4 bases and J by 9 bases, 13 bases remained unmatched. CDR3: CASSLRGGDRVSEQFF. As DNA, the CDR3 is TGTGCCAGCAGCCTACGAGGGGGGGACAGGGTGAGTGAGCAGTTCTTC.

This clonotype was detected only a few times. The chain links TRBV12-3 or TRBV12-4 to TRBJ2-1; 8 positions match TRBD2. V was pared by 1 base and J by 16 bases, with 12 bases of the junction left unmatched. The CDR3 runs 14 residues. This chain's CDR3 is CASSLEDGGLANFF. As DNA, the CDR3 is TGTGCCAGCAGTTTAGAAGACGGAGGACTAGCCAATTTCTTC.

The table lists this clonotype with many counts. The chain links TRBV20-1 to TRBJ2-7; D is unresolved. V shed 2 bases and J shed 0 bases, with 14 bases lying between them. CDR1 and CDR2 (germline): DFQATT, SNEGSKA (reference sequence). The CDR3 has 15 residues. The CDR3 nucleotides are TGCAGTGCTAGAAAACGCAGTCCCCTCTCCTACGAGCAGTACTTC. Encoded protein: CSARKRSPLSYEQYF.

This clonotype came up a few times. This sequence joins TRBV5-6 and TRBJ2-2; a possible D gene is TRBD2 (6 bases). The V gene's germline CDR1 is SGHDT and CDR2 YYEEEE. With 3 bases removed from V and 7 bases from J, the gap between germline ends came to 16 bases. The CDR3 has 15 residues. The CDR3: CASSWTSGENGELFF. DNA for the CDR3: TGTGCCAGCAGCTGGACTTCGGGGGAGAACGGGGAGCTGTTTTTT.

The sample holds a few counts of this clonotype. The chain couples TRBV12-3 or TRBV12-4 to TRBJ1-5; D gene ambiguous. CDR3 size: 16 residues. V was clipped by 7 bases and J by 3 bases, with 19 bases between them. DNA of the CDR3: TGTGCCAGCACCTTGGGTGGCAGCCGATTCAATCAGCCCCAGCATTTT. Amino acid sequence: CASTLGGSRFNQPQHF.

J is TRBJ2-7 and V is TRBV7-2; D is unclear. Trimming took 3 bases from V and 2 from J, leaving 11 bases between them. Per germline, CDR1 SGHTA and CDR2 FQGNSA. The CDR3 runs to 14 residues. DNA for the CDR3: TGTGCCAGCAGCTTGGACGGTTTTACCTACGAGCAGTACTTC. Translation: CASSLDGFTYEQYF.

The chain joins TRBV4-1 to TRBJ2-7, with D possibly matching TRBD1 (6 bases). V dropped 1 base and J dropped 2 bases, with 9 bases sitting between them. The CDR3 is made up of 14 amino acids. Germline-derived CDR1 and CDR2 are MGHRA and YSYEKL. The CDR3 sequence is CASSQADSAYEQYF. The CDR3 DNA follows: TGCGCCAGCAGCCAAGCGGACAGTGCCTACGAGCAGTACTTC.

This clonotype was seen at least ten times. The chain combines TRBV20-1 with TRBJ2-1, with D possibly being TRBD1 (6 bases). Trimming took off 6 bases at V and 6 bases at J, with 18 bases between the two ends. The CDR3 loop spans 14 amino acids. The germline V gene has CDR1 DFQATT and CDR2 SNEGSKA (reference sequence). The CDR3: CSARTRGHGNEQFF. CDR3 in DNA: TGCAGTGCAAGGACACGGGGACACGGCAATGAGCAGTTCTTC.

The rearrangement links TRBV7-9 to TRBJ1-1; D uncertain. CDR1 and CDR2 (germline): SEHNR, FQNEAQ (reference sequence). Between the trimmed V and J ends, which lost 3 bases and 5 bases, there was a span of 13 bases. The CDR3 contains 14 residues. CDR3 loop: CASSFGRGWTEAFF. Here the CDR3 DNA reads TGTGCCAGCAGCTTTGGGAGAGGGTGGACTGAAGCTTTCTTT.

The chain uses TRBV15 and TRBJ2-3, with TRBD1 as a possible D gene (6 bases). Germline values: CDR1 LNHNV, CDR2 YYDKDF (reference sequence). With 3 bases removed from V and 2 bases from J, the gap between germline ends came to 21 bases. CDR3 length: 18 residues. The CDR3 DNA sequence: TGTGCCACCAGCAGTCGCAGGGAAATAATGGGACACACAGATACGCAGTATTTT. Its protein is CATSSRREIMGHTDTQYF.

This clonotype was counted at least ten times. The genes are TRBV4-1 and TRBJ2-7; D gene uncertain. This CDR3 is 11 amino acids long. V lost 3 bases, J lost 7 bases, and 7 bases lay in between. Germline V gene data show CDR1 as MGHRA and CDR2 as YSYEKL. The chain's CDR3 is CASSHPGEQYF. In DNA, the CDR3 is TGCGCCAGCAGCCACCCCGGGGAGCAGTACTTC.

This clonotype was recorded many times. The chain carries TRBV28 and TRBJ2-2; D might be TRBD2 (6 bases). Germline CDR1 reads MDHEN; CDR2 reads SYDVKM. Trimming took 5 bases from V and 0 from J, leaving 13 bases between them. This CDR3 comprises 16 residues. The DNA of the CDR3 is TGTGCCAGCAGTCTCCTTTGGGGGGCGAACACCGGGGAGCTGTTTTTT. Amino acids: CASSLLWGANTGELFF.

The rearrangement uses TRBV20-1 and TRBJ2-3; D call uncertain. The CDR3 loop spans 15 amino acids. Trimming shortened V by 1 base and J by 0 bases, and 11 bases separated the two germline ends. Per germline, CDR1 DFQATT and CDR2 SNEGSKA (reference sequence). The CDR3 loop reads CSARAHLESTDTQYF. In DNA form, the CDR3 reads TGCAGTGCTAGAGCGCACCTAGAAAGCACAGATACGCAGTATTTT.

A few counts support this clonotype. This chain joins TRBV12-3 or TRBV12-4 and TRBJ2-3; 8 nucleotides align to TRBD2. V dropped 2 bases and J dropped 5; count of bases not matched to a gene: 6. CDR3 length equals 15 residues. The CDR3 region has the DNA TGTGCCAGCAGTTTATCCGGGGGGGCATTAGATACGCAGTATTTT. This encodes CASSLSGGALDTQYF.

This clonotype was counted many times. The chain links TRBV29-1 to TRBJ2-1, with TRBD2 as a possible D gene (5 bases). The CDR3 loop spans 12 amino acids. Germline V CDR1 and CDR2: SQVTM, ANQGSEA. V lost 0 bases to trimming and J lost 7 bases, with 7 bases between them. CDR3 loop: CSVEDSGNEQFF. CDR3 nucleotide sequence: TGCAGCGTTGAAGATTCGGGGAATGAGCAGTTCTTC.

This clonotype was recorded at least ten times. The chain is built from TRBV5-1 and TRBJ2-2; possible D gene TRBD1, 5 bases. This CDR3 has 14 residues. From germline, CDR1 is SGHRS and CDR2 YFSETQ. V was pared by 0 bases and J by 4 bases, with 7 bases between. CDR3 residues: CASSLDRPTGELFF. Written as DNA, the CDR3 is TGCGCCAGCAGCTTGGACAGGCCCACCGGGGAGCTGTTTTTT.

Details on this clonotype: A much larger clonotype is one base distant, so this may be a read error. The chain links TRBV5-1 to TRBJ2-5, with 9 bases identical to TRBD1. This CDR3 has 15 residues. The ends lost 2 bases at V and 8 bases at J; junction bases unmatched: 10. Germline values: CDR1 SGHRS, CDR2 YFSETQ. The CDR3 region is CASSFDRGWGDTQYF. The CDR3 coding sequence is TGCGCCAGCAGCTTCGACAGGGGGTGGGGAGACACCCAGTACTTC.